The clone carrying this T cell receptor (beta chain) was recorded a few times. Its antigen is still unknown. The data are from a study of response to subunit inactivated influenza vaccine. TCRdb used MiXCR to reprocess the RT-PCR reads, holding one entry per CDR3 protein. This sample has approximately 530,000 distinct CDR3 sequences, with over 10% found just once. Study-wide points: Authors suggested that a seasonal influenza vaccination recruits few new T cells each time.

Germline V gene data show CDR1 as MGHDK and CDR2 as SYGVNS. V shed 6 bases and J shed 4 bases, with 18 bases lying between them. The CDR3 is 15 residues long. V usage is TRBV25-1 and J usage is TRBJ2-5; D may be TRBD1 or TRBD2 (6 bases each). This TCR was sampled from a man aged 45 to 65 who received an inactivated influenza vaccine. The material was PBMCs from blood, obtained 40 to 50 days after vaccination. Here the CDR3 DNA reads TGTGCCAGCAGCGGAGGGGGGCCATGGGGAGAGACCCAGTACTTC. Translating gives CASSGGGPWGETQYF.